Following are 15 T cell receptor beta chains from one sample sequenced in a study of vaccination and CD4 T cells after COVID-19. The treatment: roughly 10-day PBMC culture with coronavirus spike peptide pools or control peptides (ViraFEST assay). No antigens are known for them. With the Oncomine TCR Beta short-read assay, DNA from cultured CD4+ T cells was sequenced. TCRdb re-called the PCR reads with MiXCR, one entry per CDR3 protein. Here the sample spans fewer than 13,000 distinct CDR3 sequences, 58% being singletons. Sequenced input: CD4+ T cells from blood, cultured in vitro. The receptor set was obtained from a human donor who had recovered from COVID-19.

The rearrangement links TRBV19 to TRBJ1-3; TRBD1 matches 8 bases. Germline V gene sequence: CDR1 LNHDA, CDR2 SQIVND (reference sequence). This CDR3 has 14 amino acids. After removal of 7 bases from V and 2 bases from J, the junction contained 4 bases not matched to a gene. CDR3 loop: CASNADRAGNTIYF. CDR3 nucleotides: TGTGCCAGTAACGCGGACAGGGCTGGAAACACCATATATTTT. The full variable domain, with the rest looked up from reference TRBV19 and TRBJ1-3, is DGGITQSPKYLFRKEGQNVTLSCEQNLNHDAMYWYRQDPGQGLRLIYYSQIVNDFQKGDIAEGYSVSREKKESFPLTVTSAQKNPTAFYLCASNADRAGNTIYFGEGSWLTVV.

The chain employs TRBV14 and TRBJ2-3; tentative D call: TRBD1 (5 bases). This CDR3 has 16 residues. The V end was cut by 2 bases, the J end by 4 bases, with 16 bases between. Germline V gives CDR1 SGHDN, CDR2 FVKESK. DNA of the CDR3: TGTGCCAGCAGCCAAACTTGGGGCCTCGCCCCAGATACGCAGTATTTT. Protein product: CASSQTWGLAPDTQYF. Variable domain in full (rest from reference TRBV14 and TRBJ2-3): EAGVTQFPSHSVIEKGQTVTLRCDPISGHDNLYWYRRVMGKEIKFLLHFVKESKQDESGMPNNRFLAERTGGTYSTLKVQPAELEDSGVYFCASSQTWGLAPDTQYFGPGTRLTVL.

The chain combines TRBV4-3 with TRBJ1-1; D is ambiguous. With 0 bases removed from V and 5 bases from J, the gap between germline ends came to 7 bases. Germline CDR1 and CDR2: LGHNA and YSLEER. The CDR3 loop spans 13 amino acids. CDR3 protein: CASSQDRLTEAFF. The CDR3 nucleotides read TGCGCCAGCAGCCAAGACCGGCTTACTGAAGCTTTCTTT.

The chain is built from TRBV5-6 and TRBJ2-5; no reliable D call. The CDR3 is 13 amino acids. V was shortened by 1 base and J by 4 bases, with 8 bases between the two germline ends. CDR1 is SGHDT, CDR2 YYEEEE, per germline. The CDR3 DNA is TGTGCCAGCAGCTTGCCGGGTGGAGAGACCCAGTACTTC. This translates into CASSLPGGETQYF.

V gene TRBV6-1 combines with J gene TRBJ1-3; TRBD1 is a possible D gene (6 bases). Germline lookup yields CDR1 MNHNS and CDR2 SASEGT. CDR3 size: 14 residues. V was pared by 6 bases and J by 8 bases, with 17 bases between. The chain's CDR3 is CASSRGRGRDTIYF. As DNA, the CDR3 is TGTGCCAGCAGCCGGGGGAGGGGGAGGGACACCATATATTTT.

This clonotype was detected only a few times. The chain joins TRBV25-1 to TRBJ1-6, with D uncertain. The V end lost 3 bases, the J end lost 8 bases, and 5 bases lay between the germline ends. The CDR3 totals 12 residues. CDR1 is MGHDK and CDR2 is SYGVNS in the germline V gene. CDR3 amino acids: CASSEEHSPLHF. CDR3 DNA: TGTGCCAGCAGTGAGGAGCATTCACCCCTCCACTTT.

The V and J genes are TRBV11-2 and TRBJ2-7; maybe TRBD1 (6 bases). V lost 5 bases and J lost 7, with 24 bases in between. The CDR3 contains 16 residues. Germline lookup yields CDR1 SGHAT and CDR2 FQNNGV. This chain's CDR3 is CASSNPIRDARGEQYF. The CDR3 DNA sequence: TGTGCCAGCAGCAATCCCATCAGGGACGCCAGGGGAGAGCAGTACTTC.

The rearrangement links TRBV4-2 to TRBJ2-5; 9 nucleotides agree with TRBD2. V shed 2 bases and J 5 bases; nucleotides not matched to a gene: 0. The CDR3 totals 13 residues. From germline, CDR1 is LGHNA and CDR2 YNFKEQ. This CDR3 reads CASSQLAGETQYF. CDR3 nucleotide sequence: TGTGCCAGCAGCCAACTAGCGGGGGAGACCCAGTACTTC.

V usage is TRBV3-1 and J usage is TRBJ2-2, with D possibly matching TRBD2 (5 bases). The CDR3 spans 15 residues. Between the trimmed V and J ends, which lost 6 bases and 1 base, there was a span of 12 bases. The germline CDR1 and CDR2 sequences are LGHDT and YNNKEL (reference sequence). The CDR3 here is CASSPYAGNTGELFF. The CDR3 coding sequence is TGTGCCAGCAGTCCATATGCGGGGAACACCGGGGAGCTGTTTTTT.

This chain connects TRBV6-2 or TRBV6-3 to TRBJ2-5; 10 bases map to TRBD2. The V gene's germline CDR1 is MNHEY and CDR2 SVGEGT. This CDR3 is 14 amino acids long. V shed 6 bases and J 3 bases; nucleotides not matched to a gene: 4. The CDR3 protein is CASRASGGKETQYF. For the CDR3, the DNA is TGTGCCAGCAGGGCTAGCGGGGGAAAAGAGACCCAGTACTTC.

The genes are TRBV6-1 and TRBJ1-3; D is possibly TRBD1 (6 bases). The CDR3 totals 18 residues. V was clipped by 5 bases and J by 1 base, with 21 bases between them. Germline V gene lookup returns CDR1 MNHNS and CDR2 SASEGT. The CDR3 region is CASSKLGTGRWSGNTIYF. The CDR3 coding sequence is TGTGCCAGCAGTAAACTGGGCACAGGGCGGTGGTCTGGAAACACCATATATTTT.

The chain uses TRBV2 and TRBJ1-1; 9 bases are a match to TRBD1. CDR3 length equals 13 residues. The J segment lost 3 bases and the V segment lost 4 bases, leaving 0 bases of the junction unmatched. Germline-derived CDR1 and CDR2 are SNHLY and FYNNEI. In DNA form, the CDR3 reads TGTGCCAGCAGTGGGACAGGGGACACTGAAGCTTTCTTT. This encodes CASSGTGDTEAFF.

V usage is TRBV6-2 or TRBV6-3 and J usage is TRBJ1-6; D remains ambiguous. This CDR3 comprises 14 residues. Trimming shortened V by 0 bases and J by 10 bases, and 10 bases separated the two germline ends. Germline assignment: CDR1 MNHEY and CDR2 SVGEGT. CDR3 coding DNA: TGTGCCAGCAGTTACTCGAAACAGCCGTCACCCCTCCACTTT. This translates into CASSYSKQPSPLHF.

About this clonotype itself: Germline is not matched at one junction end, which may reflect a read error. The chain uses TRBV30 and TRBJ1-2; D ambiguous. The germline V gene encodes CDR1 GTSNPN and CDR2 SVGIG (reference sequence). The CDR3 sequence is 12 residues long. The CDR3 loop is CVWSSGPYGYTF. CDR3 nucleotide sequence: TGTGTCTGGAGTTCCGGGCCCTATGGCTACACCTTC.

V and J are TRBV6-1 and TRBJ1-5; D possibly corresponds to TRBD1 (5 bases). Germline V gene data show CDR1 as MNHNS and CDR2 as SASEGT. CDR3 length: 13 residues. Trimming took off 6 bases at V and 6 bases at J, with 12 bases between the two ends. CDR3: CASRGQGAQPQHF. CDR3 sequence (DNA): TGTGCCAGCAGAGGCCAGGGTGCTCAGCCCCAGCATTTT.